This T cell receptor beta chain is from a study of blood T cell repertoires in COVID-19. Using immunoSEQ multiplex PCR, the repertoire was profiled, and TCRdb retains in-frame clones only, with some absent. Of 75,000 or so clones in the sample, 88% are singletons; the top ten hold just under 7.5%. V dropped 5 bases and J dropped 4; count of bases not matched to a gene: 11. CDR3 length: 15 amino acids. Germline V gene lookup returns CDR1 MNHEY and CDR2 SVGAGI. The sample taken for sequencing was peripheral blood. This sequence originates from a man between 70 and 80 years old with acute or convalescent COVID-19. V and J are TRBV6-5 and TRBJ2-7, with 7 bases aligning to TRBD2. The CDR3 loop reads CASSPQAGALYEQYF. CDR3 sequence (DNA): TGTGCCAGCAGTCCTCAGGCGGGAGCATTATACGAGCAGTACTTC.